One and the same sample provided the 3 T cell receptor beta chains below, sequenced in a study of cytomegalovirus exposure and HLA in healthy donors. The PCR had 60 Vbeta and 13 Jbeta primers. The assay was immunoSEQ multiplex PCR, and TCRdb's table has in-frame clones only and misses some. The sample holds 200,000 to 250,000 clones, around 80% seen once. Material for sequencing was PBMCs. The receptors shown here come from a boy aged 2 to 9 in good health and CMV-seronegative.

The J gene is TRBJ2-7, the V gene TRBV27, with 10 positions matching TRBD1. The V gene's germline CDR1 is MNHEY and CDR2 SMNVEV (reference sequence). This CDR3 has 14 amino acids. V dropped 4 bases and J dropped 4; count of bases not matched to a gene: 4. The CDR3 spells CASSSDRGGYEQYF. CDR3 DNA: TGTGCCAGCAGTTCGGACAGGGGGGGATACGAGCAGTACTTC.

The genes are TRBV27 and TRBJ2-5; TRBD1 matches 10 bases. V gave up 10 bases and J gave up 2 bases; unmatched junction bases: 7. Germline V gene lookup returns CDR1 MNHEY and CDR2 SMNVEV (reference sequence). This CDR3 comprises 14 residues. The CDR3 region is CATSGTGVQETQYF. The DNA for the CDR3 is TGTGCCACGAGTGGGACAGGGGTACAAGAGACCCAGTACTTC.

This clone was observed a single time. CDR3 DNA sequence: TGTGCCTGGTCCGTGGGTGGGCCTGAAGCTTTCTTT. Its protein product is CAWSVGGPEAFF. This chain joins TRBV30 and TRBJ1-1; D not resolved. The germline CDR1 and CDR2 sequences are GTSNPN and SVGIG (reference sequence). The V gene lost 5 bases and the J gene lost 6 bases, with 13 bases spanning the gap. The CDR3 spans 12 residues.